The TCR beta chain under discussion was sequenced for a study of molecular identifiers for immune sequencing clone quantification. Using its own MiXCR run on the PCR reads, TCRdb lists one record per CDR3 protein. The top ten clones hold roughly 0.9% of a sample with some 650,000 distinct CDR3 sequences, 20% of them seen once. Germline V CDR1 and CDR2: SEHNR, FQNEAQ (reference sequence). V lost 6 bases and J lost 3, with 13 bases in between. The length of the CDR3 is 14 residues. The study's findings and limits: Clones that had above 20 RNA copies took up over 97% of effector molecules but under 1% in naive cells.

This clonotype was detected ten times or more. Its antigen is not known. The sequence was obtained from a human donor in good health. Some libraries in this study had Jurkat cell RNA spiked in. The V call is TRBV7-9, the J call TRBJ2-3; D is unresolved. Sequenced material: naive CD8+ T cells from blood, with Jurkat cell RNA spiked in. The sample's subset: FACS-sorted CD8+CD4-CCR7+CD45RA+ naive T cells. CDR3 in DNA: TGTGCCAGCAGTCCTCCCCGAGGAACAGATACGCAGTATTTT. The encoded protein is CASSPPRGTDTQYF.